This entry lists 5 T cell receptor beta chains sequenced from one sample in a study of T-cell memory formation after mild COVID-19. One entry per CDR3 protein results from TCRdb running MiXCR on the 5' RACE reads. This sample yields about 430,000 distinct CDR3 sequences, of which about 20% are seen a single time; under 25% belongs to the top ten. The sequenced sample was PBMCs or a T cell subset sorted from them (not recorded which). The source is a man younger than 35 who had mild COVID-19 (a few samples of this study predate the infection). Cell type and time point are not known.

This clonotype was detected only a few times. The chain uses TRBV4-1 and TRBJ2-1; D gene ambiguous. Germline V gene data show CDR1 as MGHRA and CDR2 as YSYEKL. V lost 3 bases, J lost 6 bases, and 15 bases lay in between. The CDR3 consists of 15 residues. The CDR3 nucleotides read TGCGCCAGCAGCCACTATCAGCCGTCGGGCAATGAGCAGTTCTTC. Its protein product is CASSHYQPSGNEQFF.

The chain is built from TRBV6-2 or TRBV6-3 and TRBJ2-7; 9 bases map to TRBD1. The trim removed 3 bases at V and 2 bases at J, leaving 5 bases unmatched. CDR3 length: 15 amino acids. Germline assignment: CDR1 MNHEY and CDR2 SVGEGT. The CDR3 protein is CASSYFGQGPYEQYF. DNA for the CDR3: TGTGCCAGCAGTTATTTCGGACAGGGGCCCTACGAGCAGTACTTC.

The chain employs TRBV7-9 and TRBJ2-3; 10 bases are shared with TRBD2. Germline CDR1 is SEHNR and CDR2 is FQNEAQ (reference sequence). CDR3 size: 15 residues. Trimming removed 6 bases from V and 2 bases from J; junction bases left unmatched: 5. The CDR3 is CASRPSGGHTDTQYF. CDR3 DNA sequence: TGTGCCAGCAGGCCTAGCGGGGGCCACACAGATACGCAGTATTTT.

This chain links TRBV6-5 with TRBJ1-1; possibly TRBD1 for D (5 bases). Trimming stripped 0 bases from V and 0 bases from J, with 8 bases between. This CDR3 is 15 amino acids long. CDR1 MNHEY and CDR2 SVGAGI come from the germline V gene. The CDR3 loop reads CASSYSGALNTEAFF. The CDR3 coding sequence is TGTGCCAGCAGTTACTCAGGGGCCCTGAACACTGAAGCTTTCTTT.

This clonotype was picked up many times. The J gene is TRBJ2-2, the V gene TRBV3-1, with 7 bases aligning to TRBD1. The CDR3 loop spans 14 amino acids. Per germline, CDR1 LGHDT and CDR2 YNNKEL (reference sequence). With 4 bases clipped from V and 5 bases from J, the junction kept 4 bases outside the gene matches. The CDR3 protein is CASSPPGGTGELFF. For the CDR3, the DNA is TGTGCCAGCAGCCCCCCAGGGGGAACCGGGGAGCTGTTTTTT.